This TCR beta chain was identified in a study of cytomegalovirus exposure and HLA in healthy donors. Data came from immunoSEQ multiplex PCR; TCRdb stores just in-frame clones and leaves some out. The top ten clones hold approximately 0.9% of a sample with some 310,000 clones, 88% of them seen once. The sequence came from a man aged 30 to 45 in good health and CMV-seronegative. Input material: PBMCs.

Written as DNA, the CDR3 is TGCGCCAGCAGCCACCGGGACATACAAGAGACCCAGTACTTC. Protein sequence: CASSHRDIQETQYF. This chain uses TRBV4-1 with TRBJ2-5; D possibly corresponds to TRBD1 (6 bases). V was pared by 3 bases and J by 2 bases, with 10 bases between. This CDR3 is built from 14 residues. The germline V gene encodes CDR1 MGHRA and CDR2 YSYEKL.